Below, 10 T cell receptor beta chains from the same sample are listed, as sequenced in a study of blood T cell repertoires in COVID-19 (dated by TCRdb to 2019 to 2021). Libraries were made using the immunoSEQ multiplex PCR assay. TCRdb retrieved this table from immuneACCESS and kept in-frame rearrangements only. Not all clones are present; in checked studies, unresolved V genes account for under half, and no reason is known for the remainder. This sample holds approximately 130,000 clones; 80% to 90% were observed only once. The ten largest make up 28% of the sample. Sequencing was performed on peripheral blood. The receptors were sampled from a man in his 70s with active or convalescent COVID-19.

In this sample, this clone turned up a few times. One end of the junction varies from germline; a read error may be responsible. The rearrangement joins TRBV2 to TRBJ2-1, with D tentatively TRBD2 (6 bases). This CDR3 has 13 residues. The germline V gene encodes CDR1 SNHLY and CDR2 FYNNEI. The CDR3 reads CASSRDSFNEQFF. The DNA of the CDR3 is TGTGCCAGCAGTCGGGACTCCTTCAATGAGCAGTTCTTC.

This chain uses TRBV7-9 with TRBJ1-1; a possible D gene is TRBD1 (6 bases). Germline CDR1 reads SEHNR; CDR2 reads FQNEAQ (reference sequence). V lost 5 bases and J lost 5, with 18 bases in between. This CDR3 is built from 15 residues. CDR3: CASSPKGTKGTEAFF. The CDR3 bases are TGTGCCAGCAGCCCAAAGGGGACAAAAGGAACTGAAGCTTTCTTT. Complete variable domain (other parts from reference TRBV7-9 and TRBJ1-1): DTGVSQNPRHKITKRGQNVTFRCDPISEHNRLYWYRQTLGQGPEFLTYFQNEAQLEKSRLLSDRFSAERPKGSFSTLEIQRTEQGDSAMYLCASSPKGTKGTEAFFGQGTRLTVV.

The rearrangement joins TRBV4-1 to TRBJ1-2, with 7 bases fitting TRBD1. Germline CDR1 reads MGHRA; CDR2 reads YSYEKL. The CDR3 runs 15 residues. The junction had 7 bases not matched to a gene; V was cut back by 2 bases and J by 4 bases. CDR3 nucleotides: TGCGCCAGCAGCCAATCCGGGACAGCCCTCTATGGCTACACCTTC. Protein product: CASSQSGTALYGYTF.

The genes are TRBV5-6 and TRBJ1-1, with 8 bases matching TRBD1. The junction had 6 bases not matched to a gene; V was cut back by 7 bases and J by 4 bases. CDR1 SGHDT and CDR2 YYEEEE come from the germline V gene. This CDR3 spans 13 amino acids. For the CDR3, the DNA is TGTGCCAGCGAGAAAACAGGGGGCACTGAAGCTTTCTTT. This sequence encodes CASEKTGGTEAFF.

The rearrangement uses TRBV19 and TRBJ2-3; D unresolved. The CDR3 extends over 15 amino acids. Per the germline V gene, CDR1 is LNHDA and CDR2 is SQIVND (reference sequence). The ends were cut back, 5 bases at V and 2 bases at J, with 14 bases in the middle. The CDR3 is CASSPQNSLTDTQYF. CDR3 coding DNA: TGTGCCAGTAGTCCCCAAAACAGTCTCACAGATACGCAGTATTTT. Supplemented by reference TRBV19 and TRBJ2-3, the full variable domain reads DGGITQSPKYLFRKEGQNVTLSCEQNLNHDAMYWYRQDPGQGLRLIYYSQIVNDFQKGDIAEGYSVSREKKESFPLTVTSAQKNPTAFYLCASSPQNSLTDTQYFGPGTRLTVL.

The chain carries TRBV21-1 and TRBJ2-7; TRBD1, as called in the table, went unchecked against the DNA. TRBV21-1 is annotated as a pseudogene. CDR3 length equals 15 residues. The DNA for the CDR3 is TGTGCCAGCAGCAAAGAGGGACAGGGGCTGGACGAGCAGTACTTC. Translation gives CASSKEGQGLDEQYF.

The chain uses TRBV15 and TRBJ1-5; TRBD1 aligns across 9 bases. The CDR3 has 16 residues. Germline V gene data show CDR1 as LNHNV and CDR2 as YYDKDF (reference sequence). With 3 bases clipped from V and 4 bases from J, the junction kept 7 bases outside the gene matches. The CDR3 here is CATSSRQGGYNQPQHF. In DNA form, the CDR3 reads TGTGCCACCAGCAGCCGACAGGGGGGTTATAATCAGCCCCAGCATTTT. The whole variable domain, remainder taken from reference TRBV15 and TRBJ1-5, is DAMVIQNPRYQVTQFGKPVTLSCSQTLNHNVMYWYQQKSSQAPKLLFHYYDKDFNNEADTPDNFQSRRPNTSFCFLDIRSPGLGDTAMYLCATSSRQGGYNQPQHFGDGTRLSIL.

The V call is TRBV7-9, the J call TRBJ2-7; 12 bases agree with TRBD1. V was clipped by 5 bases and J by 6 bases; unmatched bases: 8. This CDR3 is 15 amino acids long. Germline assignment: CDR1 SEHNR and CDR2 FQNEAQ (reference sequence). The CDR3 DNA follows: TGTGCCAGCAGCCAGGGGGGACAGGGGGCCGGCGAGCAGTACTTC. It is translated as CASSQGGQGAGEQYF.

V and J are TRBV5-8 and TRBJ1-4; 7 nucleotides align to TRBD1. Unmatched junction bases numbered 4, after V lost 4 bases and J lost 4 bases. Germline CDR1 and CDR2: SGHTS and YDEGEE. The CDR3 is made up of 14 amino acids. CDR3: CASSKGQLNEKLFF. CDR3 nucleotide sequence: TGTGCCAGCAGCAAGGGACAGCTTAATGAAAAACTGTTTTTT.

J is TRBJ2-1 and V is TRBV7-9; 7 positions agree with TRBD1. Germline trimming cut 5 bases from V and 0 bases from J; bases unmatched to any gene: 7. The germline V gene encodes CDR1 SEHNR and CDR2 FQNEAQ (reference sequence). The CDR3 spans 16 residues. In nucleotides, the CDR3 is TGTGCCAGCAGCCTTAGACAGGGCATCTCCTACAATGAGCAGTTCTTC. Translating it yields CASSLRQGISYNEQFF. Variable domain in full (rest from reference TRBV7-9 and TRBJ2-1): DTGVSQNPRHKITKRGQNVTFRCDPISEHNRLYWYRQTLGQGPEFLTYFQNEAQLEKSRLLSDRFSAERPKGSFSTLEIQRTEQGDSAMYLCASSLRQGISYNEQFFGPGTRLTVL.